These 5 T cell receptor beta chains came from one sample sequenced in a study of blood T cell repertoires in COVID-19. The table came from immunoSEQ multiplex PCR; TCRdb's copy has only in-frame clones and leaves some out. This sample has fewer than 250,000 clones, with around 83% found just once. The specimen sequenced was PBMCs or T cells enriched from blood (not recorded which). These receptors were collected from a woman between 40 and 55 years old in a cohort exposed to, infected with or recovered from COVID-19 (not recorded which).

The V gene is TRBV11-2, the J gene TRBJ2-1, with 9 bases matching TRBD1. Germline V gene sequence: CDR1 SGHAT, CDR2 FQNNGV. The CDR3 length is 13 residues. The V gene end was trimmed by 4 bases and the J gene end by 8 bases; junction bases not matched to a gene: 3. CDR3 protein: CASSYTGGYEQFF. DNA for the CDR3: TGTGCCAGCAGCTATACAGGGGGCTATGAGCAGTTCTTC.

The CDR3, as DNA: TGTGCCAGCAGTATTACAGGGGGCCTGAACACTGAAGCTTTCTTT. This gives the protein CASSITGGLNTEAFF. The chain couples TRBV6-5 to TRBJ1-1, with 9 bases matching TRBD1. CDR3 length equals 15 residues. Germline lookup yields CDR1 MNHEY and CDR2 SVGAGI. The V and J ends lost 5 bases and 0 bases, in that order; junction bases with no gene match: 4.

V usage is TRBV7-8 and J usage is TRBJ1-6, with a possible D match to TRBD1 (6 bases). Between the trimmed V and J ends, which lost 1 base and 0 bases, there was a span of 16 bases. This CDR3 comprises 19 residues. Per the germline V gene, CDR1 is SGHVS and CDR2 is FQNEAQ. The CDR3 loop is CASSLEVGQGSSYNSPLHF. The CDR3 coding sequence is TGTGCCAGCAGCTTAGAGGTGGGCCAGGGGAGCTCCTATAATTCACCCCTCCACTTT.

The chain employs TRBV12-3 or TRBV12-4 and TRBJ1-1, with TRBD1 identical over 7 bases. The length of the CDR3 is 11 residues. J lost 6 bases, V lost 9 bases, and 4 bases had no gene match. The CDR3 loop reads CASQQGPEAFF. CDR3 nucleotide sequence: TGTGCCAGTCAACAGGGGCCTGAAGCTTTCTTT.

CDR3 sequence (DNA): TGTGCCAGCAAGGGGGGACAGACCGGGGAGCTGTTTTTT. Amino acid sequence: CASKGGQTGELFF. The gene calls are TRBV2 and TRBJ2-2, with a tentative D call TRBD1 (7 bases). The germline V gene encodes CDR1 SNHLY and CDR2 FYNNEI. V lost 7 bases and J 5 bases, leaving 11 bases between the germline ends. CDR3 length: 13 amino acids. Full variable domain (missing parts from reference TRBV2 and TRBJ2-2): EPEVTQTPSHQVTQMGQEVILRCVPISNHLYFYWYRQILGQKVEFLVSFYNNEISEKSEIFDDQFSVERPDGSNFTLKIRSTKLEDSAMYFCASKGGQTGELFFGEGSRLTVL.